This TCR beta chain was captured by sequencing in a study of graft-versus-host responses after intestinal transplantation. Clones were sequenced by immunoSEQ multiplex PCR, and TCRdb holds only the in-frame ones, with some missing. This sample yields 8,800 or so clones, of which under 35% are seen a single time; 5.7% belongs to the top ten. This clone was observed a few times. The clonotype originates from a human patient who received an intestinal transplant. Source: alloreactive CD4+ T cells from a mixed lymphocyte reaction culture, taken before intestinal transplant. Subset of the sample: CFSE-low proliferating T cells sorted from roughly 6-day pre-transplant mixed lymphocyte reaction (GvH or HvG direction).

For the CDR3, the DNA is TGTGCCAGCAGTGAGTCAGGGGCAACTAATGAAAAACTGTTTTTT. Protein product: CASSESGATNEKLFF. This sequence joins TRBV2 and TRBJ1-4; D is perhaps TRBD1 (6 bases). V gave up 3 bases and J gave up 0 bases, with 8 bases separating them. The CDR3 totals 15 residues. The germline V gene has CDR1 SNHLY and CDR2 FYNNEI.